Shown below are 5 T cell receptor beta chains from a single sample sequenced in a study of T-cell reconstitution after alpha-beta-depleted transplantation in children. Preparing the TCRbeta library involved the use of unique molecular identifiers. A single record per CDR3 protein comes from TCRdb applying MiXCR to the PCR reads. The sample has more than 250,000 distinct CDR3 sequences, approximately 9.8% seen once; the top ten hold about 9.5%. The source was PBMCs from the stem cell graft donor, collected from the stem cell graft. These receptors were taken from a human donor who donated a stem cell graft to a child with SCID.

This clonotype was seen many times. The chain joins TRBV7-9 to TRBJ2-1; perhaps TRBD2 as D (6 bases). Germline lookup yields CDR1 SEHNR and CDR2 FQNEAQ (reference sequence). The CDR3 is made up of 14 amino acids. V was shortened by 5 bases and J by 10 bases, with 18 bases between the two germline ends. As DNA, the CDR3 is TGTGCCAGCAGCGCCACTAGCCCTCCCTACGAGCAGTTCTTC. Protein sequence: CASSATSPPYEQFF.

This clonotype came up many times. V gene TRBV14 combines with J gene TRBJ2-7, with 9 bases that match TRBD1. Germline CDR1 is SGHDN and CDR2 is FVKESK. CDR3 length: 14 residues. Trimming cost V 4 bases and J 4 bases; bases outside gene matches: 5. The DNA of the CDR3 is TGTGCCAGCAGCCCGACAGGGGGATCGTACGAGCAGTACTTC. This gives the protein CASSPTGGSYEQYF. The variable domain in full, completed from reference TRBV14 and TRBJ2-7, reads EAGVTQFPSHSVIEKGQTVTLRCDPISGHDNLYWYRRVMGKEIKFLLHFVKESKQDESGMPNNRFLAERTGGTYSTLKVQPAELEDSGVYFCASSPTGGSYEQYFGPGTRLTVT.

Only a few counts were recorded for this clonotype. The chain combines TRBV15 with TRBJ2-7, with D possibly being TRBD1 or TRBD2 (5 bases each). The CDR3 sequence is 13 residues long. The germline V and J ends were trimmed by 5 bases and 7 bases, with 15 bases remaining between them. Germline loops: CDR1 LNHNV, CDR2 YYDKDF (reference sequence). CDR3 nucleotides: TGTGCCACCAGCTTAGAGGGAGAGGGGGAGCAGTACTTC. Translating it yields CATSLEGEGEQYF.

This clonotype was observed at least ten times. J is TRBJ1-1 and V is TRBV25-1; D gene unclear. V lost 8 bases, J lost 5 bases, and 12 bases lay in between. Germline lookup yields CDR1 MGHDK and CDR2 SYGVNS. The CDR3 is made up of 12 amino acids. For the CDR3, the DNA is TGTGCCAGCCGATCGGGAGGGACTGAAGCTTTCTTT. Encoded protein: CASRSGGTEAFF.

This clonotype was seen a handful of times. The rearrangement uses TRBV6-5 and TRBJ1-1, with D perhaps matching TRBD1 (5 bases). This CDR3 is built from 15 residues. The germline CDR1 and CDR2 sequences are MNHEY and SVGAGI. Trimming cost V 4 bases and J 1 base, with 13 bases left between them. The CDR3 bases are TGTGCCAGCAGTTTAGGAGGGGACTGGAACACTGAAGCTTTCTTT. Protein: CASSLGGDWNTEAFF.